This TCR beta chain was obtained from a study of T cell responses to AZD1222 COVID-19 vaccine. Turning to the study itself: Pooled samples include second doses given at about 4 or 12 weeks.

Method: immunoSEQ multiplex PCR; TCRdb's copy keeps in-frame clones and lacks some. The data contain under 140,000 clones, 70% to 90% of them singletons. Germline assignment: CDR1 SGHRS and CDR2 YFSETQ. This CDR3 contains 14 residues. Trimming removed 4 bases from V and 7 bases from J; junction bases left unmatched: 6. The origin of this receptor is an adult in good health. The sample was peripheral blood, taken on day 0 of AZD1222 vaccination. This rearrangement joins TRBV5-1 to TRBJ2-1; 9 bases are a match to TRBD1. The CDR3 spells CASSRDRVGNEQFF. In nucleotides, the CDR3 is TGCGCCAGCAGCCGGGACAGGGTGGGGAATGAGCAGTTCTTC.